This entry concerns a single T cell receptor (beta chain). The antigen is undetermined. Investigators reverse transcribed all isolated RNA, so they sequenced expressed TCRB transcripts. Reads from naive, central memory and regulatory T cell samples averaged around 3.7 million. Data came from immunoSEQ multiplex PCR; TCRdb stores just in-frame clones and leaves some out. The table lists roughly 500,000 clones, more than 9.5% of them singletons. Sorting of CD4+ naive, central memory, regulatory and stem cell-like memory cells was performed via CD45RO/CCR7/CD25/CD127/CD95/CD27. The record originates from a study of beta chain features in type 1 diabetes. Whole-study results and caveats: PCR, the amplification step, might favor shorter templates, equally in patients and controls. Patients with type 1 diabetes showed fewer VDJ junction insertions and more deletions.

CDR3 length equals 14 residues. The germline V gene encodes CDR1 LGHNA and CDR2 YSLEER. V dropped 0 bases and J dropped 6 bases, with 11 bases sitting between them. The chain employs TRBV4-3 and TRBJ1-1, with D unclear. Source material: naive CD4+ T cells from blood. The source is a woman aged 18-35 years in good health. CDR3 DNA: TGCGCCAGCAGCCAAGAATTGTTCAGCCCTGAAGCTTTCTTT. This gives the protein CASSQELFSPEAFF.